A selection of T cell receptor beta chains follows, all from one sample in a study of cytomegalovirus exposure and HLA in healthy donors. Sequenced by immunoSEQ multiplex PCR; TCRdb stores in-frame clones only, minus some. This sample has 150,000 to 200,000 clones, with 81% found just once. Material for sequencing was PBMCs. The receptors were gathered from a man aged 35 to 55 in good health and CMV-seropositive. CDR3s include the opening cysteine and the closing phenylalanine or tryptophan. D genes are given only for firm matches. Some rows have no size entry. The others give once, few or many, or a class for an expanded clone.

CDR3 protein | CDR3 DNA | clone size | J gene | V gene | D gene
CASSRQAGWGSYNEQFF | TGTGCCAGTAGTAGGCAGGCGGGTTGGGGCTCCTACAATGAGCAGTTCTTC | - | TRBJ2-1 | TRBV19 | -
CASSLASPATNEKLFF | TGTGCCAGCAGCTTGGCGTCACCGGCAACTAATGAAAAACTGTTTTTT | - | TRBJ1-4 | TRBV5-4 | -
CAWSVRAAIYNSPLHF | TGTGCCTGGAGTGTACGTGCGGCCATATATAATTCACCCCTCCACTTT | - | TRBJ1-6 | TRBV30 | -
CASSSTPKETQYF | TGTGCCAGCAGCTCAACCCCTAAGGAGACCCAGTACTTC | few | TRBJ2-5 | TRBV7-2 | -
CASSSTTGNQETQYF | TGTGCCAGCAGCTCGACGACAGGGAACCAAGAGACCCAGTACTTC | - | TRBJ2-5 | TRBV7-7 | TRBD1
CAISLATNTGELFF | TGTGCCATCTCTCTAGCGACCAACACCGGGGAGCTGTTTTTT | once | TRBJ2-2 | TRBV10-3 | -
CASGLSYNSPLHF | TGTGCCAGCGGGCTCTCCTATAATTCACCCCTCCACTTT | - | TRBJ1-6 | TRBV6-5 | -
CASSLARTSGGEETQYF | TGCGCCAGCAGCTTGGCCCGGACTAGCGGGGGGGAAGAGACCCAGTACTTC | - | TRBJ2-5 | TRBV5-1 | TRBD2
CASSYTDTQYF | TGTGCCAGCAGTTACACAGATACGCAGTATTTT | - | TRBJ2-3 | TRBV2 | -
CASSQGTTGHGGELFF | TGCGCCAGCAGCCAAGGGACGACAGGGCACGGCGGGGAGCTGTTTTTT | once | TRBJ2-2 | TRBV4-1 | TRBD1
CASSEWDRSEKLFF | TGTGCCAGCAGTGAATGGGACAGGAGTGAAAAACTGTTTTTT | - | TRBJ1-4 | TRBV6-1 | TRBD1
CASSILLGLALADTQYF | TGTGCCAGTAGTATACTTTTGGGACTAGCCCTCGCAGATACGCAGTATTTT | - | TRBJ2-3 | TRBV19 | TRBD2
CASSRQSSGQETQYF | TGTGCCAGCAGCCGCCAGTCTAGCGGACAAGAGACCCAGTACTTC | - | TRBJ2-5 | TRBV7-8 | TRBD2
CASSSGAGVAETQYF | TGTGCCAGCAGCTCGGGAGCGGGAGTTGCGGAGACCCAGTACTTC | - | TRBJ2-5 | TRBV7-2 | TRBD2
CASSLQGNTEAFF | TGTGCCAGCAGCTTACAGGGGAACACTGAAGCTTTCTTT | few | TRBJ1-1 | TRBV6-5 | -
CSVEDLPGRYRSNQPQHF | TGCAGCGTTGAAGATTTACCAGGGAGGTATCGGAGCAATCAGCCCCAGCATTTT | - | TRBJ1-5 | TRBV29-1 | -
CASSPAPSLAKNIQYF | TGCGCCAGCAGCCCTGCCCCGAGTCTAGCCAAAAACATTCAGTACTTC | - | TRBJ2-4 | TRBV4-1 | -
CASSHRGGQGRWQYF | TGTGCCAGCAGTCATAGGGGGGGGCAGGGCCGATGGCAGTACTTC | - | TRBJ2-7 | TRBV6-1 | -
CASSRQGPDTEAFF | TGCGCCAGCAGCAGACAGGGGCCAGACACTGAAGCTTTCTTT | - | TRBJ1-1 | TRBV14 | TRBD1
CASSLPADGGRGTGDGYTF | TGTGCCAGCAGCTTACCCGCCGACGGGGGCAGGGGAACAGGGGATGGCTACACCTTC | - | TRBJ1-2 | TRBV7-8 | TRBD1
CASSYSSSGREVEFF | TGTGCCAGCAGTTACTCGAGTAGCGGGAGGGAGGTGGAGTTCTTC | - | TRBJ2-1 | TRBV6-5 | TRBD2
CASQSTSTGVTQYF | TGTGCCAGTCAGTCCACCTCCACGGGGGTGACCCAGTACTTC | once | TRBJ2-5 | TRBV19 | -
CASSQEAETGYTF | TGTGCCAGCAGCCAAGAAGCGGAAACTGGCTACACCTTC | - | TRBJ1-2 | TRBV14 | -
CASSTGTGVATEAFF | TGTGCCAGCAGCACAGGGACAGGGGTAGCCACTGAAGCTTTCTTT | once | TRBJ1-1 | TRBV7-9 | TRBD1
CASSEANQGAEKLFF | TGTGCCAGCAGTGAAGCGAACCAGGGGGCGGAAAAACTGTTTTTT | - | TRBJ1-4 | TRBV2 | TRBD1
CASSLMTGGNTGELFF | TGCGCCAGCAGCTTAATGACAGGGGGGAACACCGGGGAGCTGTTTTTT | - | TRBJ2-2 | TRBV5-1 | TRBD1
CASSPGTGGNEQYF | TGCGCCAGCAGCCCCGGGACAGGGGGCAACGAGCAGTACTTC | - | TRBJ2-7 | TRBV5-1 | TRBD1
CASSVSGATDTQYF | TGTGCCAGCAGCGTGTCTGGGGCAACAGATACGCAGTATTTT | - | TRBJ2-3 | TRBV9 | -
CAWSPSPGSDTQYF | TGTGCCTGGTCGCCTTCCCCAGGGTCAGATACGCAGTATTTT | once | TRBJ2-3 | TRBV30 | -
CASSSTPGTSGRPSYEQYF | TGCGCCAGCAGCTCCACCCCCGGGACTAGCGGGCGTCCGTCCTACGAGCAGTACTTC | - | TRBJ2-7 | TRBV5-1 | TRBD2
CASSPGQGRETQYF | TGTGCCAGCTCACCTGGACAGGGCCGAGAGACCCAGTACTTC | - | TRBJ2-5 | TRBV18 | TRBD1
CASSQVGSEYEKLFF | TGCGCCAGCAGCCAAGTTGGCAGCGAGTATGAAAAACTGTTTTTT | once | TRBJ1-4 | TRBV4-1 | -
CASSVRSGPQETQYF | TGTGCCAGCAGTGTTCGTAGCGGACCTCAAGAGACCCAGTACTTC | - | TRBJ2-5 | TRBV6-1 | -
CASSLGPVNTEAFF | TGTGCCAGCAGCTTGGGCCCAGTGAACACTGAAGCTTTCTTT | few | TRBJ1-1 | TRBV5-4 | -
CASSLVGGDIEQYF | TGTGCCAGCAGCTTAGTAGGAGGGGATATCGAGCAGTACTTC | - | TRBJ2-7 | TRBV7-6 | -
CASSQRLAAYNEQFF | TGTGCCAGCAGCCAGAGACTAGCGGCGTACAATGAGCAGTTCTTC | once | TRBJ2-1 | TRBV9 | TRBD2
CASSLTWTSGEQETQYF | TGTGCCAGCAGCTTAACATGGACTAGCGGGGAACAAGAGACCCAGTACTTC | - | TRBJ2-5 | TRBV7-9 | TRBD2
CASSRLAGGRETQYF | TGTGCCAGCAGCCGACTAGCGGGAGGGCGGGAGACCCAGTACTTC | once | TRBJ2-5 | TRBV6-4 | TRBD2
CASRGQGTYGYTF | TGTGCCAGCAGGGGGCAGGGAACCTATGGCTACACCTTC | - | TRBJ1-2 | TRBV10-3 | TRBD1
CASSPGEGSYGYTF | TGTGCCAGCAGCCCCGGAGAGGGCTCCTATGGCTACACCTTC | once | TRBJ1-2 | TRBV7-3 | -
CASSPRVDEQFF | TGTGCCAGCAGTCCGAGGGTCGATGAGCAGTTCTTC | - | TRBJ2-1 | TRBV6-1 | -
CASSPEGTGSYEQYF | TGTGCCAGCAGCCCAGAAGGGACAGGGTCGTACGAGCAGTACTTC | - | TRBJ2-7 | TRBV9 | TRBD1
CASSQDRGLETEAFF | TGTGCCAGCAGCCAGGACAGGGGGCTTGAGACTGAAGCTTTCTTT | - | TRBJ1-1 | TRBV14 | TRBD1
CASSRRGTSGSYLDTQYF | TGCGCCAGCAGCCGGAGGGGGACTAGCGGGAGTTACTTGGATACGCAGTATTTT | few | TRBJ2-3 | TRBV5-1 | TRBD2
CASSIPGLAGANEQYF | TGTGCCAGCAGCATCCCCGGACTAGCGGGAGCTAATGAGCAGTACTTC | - | TRBJ2-7 | TRBV7-2 | TRBD2
CASSSGPGGSGNTIYF | TGTGCCAGCAGCTCCGGACCAGGGGGCAGTGGAAACACCATATATTTT | - | TRBJ1-3 | TRBV7-8 | TRBD1
CASIGQGSNSPLHF | TGTGCCAGCATTGGACAGGGGAGTAATTCACCCCTCCACTTT | - | TRBJ1-6 | TRBV2 | TRBD1
CASSPAKKSLAGFYEQYF | TGTGCCAGCAGCCCAGCTAAAAAGTCCCTAGCGGGGTTCTACGAGCAGTACTTC | - | TRBJ2-7 | TRBV11-2 | TRBD2
CASSQGLAGADTQYF | TGCGCCAGCAGCCAGGGACTAGCGGGGGCAGATACGCAGTATTTT | - | TRBJ2-3 | TRBV5-1 | TRBD2
CASSLAATSGGIEQFF | TGCGCCAGCAGCTTGGCCGCGACTAGCGGGGGTATTGAGCAGTTCTTC | - | TRBJ2-1 | TRBV5-1 | TRBD2
CASSLPRDREAGETQYF | TGTGCCAGCAGCCTACCTCGGGACAGGGAGGCCGGCGAGACCCAGTACTTC | - | TRBJ2-5 | TRBV7-8 | TRBD1
CASSVGPGGNSPLHF | TGTGCCAGCAGCGTAGGTCCAGGGGGTAATTCACCCCTCCACTTT | - | TRBJ1-6 | TRBV9 | TRBD1
CASTAGTWNEQFF | TGTGCCAGCACCGCGGGGACTTGGAATGAGCAGTTCTTC | few | TRBJ2-1 | TRBV9 | -
CASRGRDGNTIYF | TGTGCCAGCAGGGGGAGGGACGGAAACACCATATATTTT | - | TRBJ1-3 | TRBV6-1 | -
CASSETSGVYNEQFF | TGTGCCAGCAGTGAGACTAGCGGGGTCTACAATGAGCAGTTCTTC | - | TRBJ2-1 | TRBV2 | TRBD2
CASSPNRGSNPGPQYF | TGTGCCAGCAGCCCCAATCGAGGGAGTAACCCCGGCCCGCAGTATTTT | - | TRBJ2-3 | TRBV11-2 | -
CASSRRLAGGPVGELFF | TGCGCCAGCAGCCGGCGACTAGCGGGAGGGCCGGTCGGGGAGCTGTTTTTT | - | TRBJ2-2 | TRBV5-1 | TRBD2
CASSSGQGASNQPQHF | TGTGCCAGCAGTTCCGGACAGGGGGCAAGCAATCAGCCCCAGCATTTT | - | TRBJ1-5 | TRBV28 | TRBD1
CASSVGPSGPTDTQYF | TGTGCCAGCAGTGTCGGGCCTAGCGGTCCCACAGATACGCAGTATTTT | once | TRBJ2-3 | TRBV6-1 | TRBD2